The 9 T cell receptor beta chains given below trace back to one sample, sequenced in a study of cytomegalovirus exposure and HLA in healthy donors. The PCR used 60 Vbeta and 13 Jbeta primers. Only in-frame clones appear in the TCRdb table, and some are missing; sequencing was by immunoSEQ multiplex PCR. In the table there are roughly 84,000 clones, around three fifths of which are singletons. Sequencing input: PBMCs. Receptor source: a woman aged 40 to 50 in good health and CMV-seropositive.

The chain links TRBV27 to TRBJ2-7; tentative D call: TRBD1 (6 bases). Germline CDR1 is MNHEY and CDR2 is SMNVEV (reference sequence). The CDR3 runs 14 residues. V was pared by 0 bases and J by 0 bases, with 6 bases between. CDR3 sequence: CASSLSRGSYEQYF. The CDR3 coding sequence is TGTGCCAGCAGTTTATCCAGGGGCTCCTACGAGCAGTACTTC.

The V and J genes are TRBV9 and TRBJ2-1; TRBD2 matches at 10 bases. This CDR3 is 15 amino acids long. V lost 6 bases, J lost 7 bases, and 10 bases stayed unmatched. From germline, CDR1 is SGDLS and CDR2 YYNGEE. CDR3 sequence reads: CASTLGAGGRNEQFF. The CDR3, as DNA: TGTGCCAGCACCCTGGGAGCGGGAGGGCGTAATGAGCAGTTCTTC.

The gene calls are TRBV6-5 and TRBJ1-4; 7 bases map to TRBD1. The CDR3 contains 12 residues. The V segment lost 2 bases and the J segment 10 bases; nucleotides outside the gene matches: 1. The germline CDR1 and CDR2 sequences are MNHEY and SVGAGI. Written as DNA, the CDR3 is TGTGCCAGCAGTTACCAGGGGGGAAAACTGTTTTTT. This codes for CASSYQGGKLFF.

V gene TRBV7-2 combines with J gene TRBJ1-5; D uncertain. Germline V gene lookup returns CDR1 SGHTA and CDR2 FQGNSA. CDR3 size: 12 residues. Trimming took off 2 bases at V and 5 bases at J, with 4 bases between the two ends. CDR3 in DNA: TGTGCCAGCAGCTTACCAGATCAGCCCCAGCATTTT. Translation: CASSLPDQPQHF.

The gene calls are TRBV18 and TRBJ2-7, with a possible D match to TRBD1 (5 bases). V lost 2 bases, J lost 0 bases, and 17 bases lay in between. Germline CDR1 and CDR2: KGHSH and LQKENI. The CDR3 covers 17 residues. CDR3 region: CASSPFTLRTHSYEQYF. The DNA for the CDR3 is TGTGCCAGCTCACCATTTACCCTGAGGACACACTCCTACGAGCAGTACTTC.

This chain connects TRBV2 to TRBJ1-4, with D possibly matching TRBD1 (5 bases). V dropped 6 bases and J dropped 8 bases, with 13 bases sitting between them. The CDR3 is 13 residues long. Germline loops: CDR1 SNHLY, CDR2 FYNNEI. CDR3 residues: CASRDSTVEKLFF. The CDR3 DNA reads as TGTGCCAGCAGAGATTCGACAGTCGAAAAACTGTTTTTT.

This clone is a singleton in its sample. V is TRBV20-1 and J is TRBJ2-7; D perhaps matches TRBD1 (5 bases). Germline V gene data show CDR1 as DFQATT and CDR2 as SNEGSKA (reference sequence). This CDR3 has 11 amino acids. With 3 bases removed from V and 6 bases from J, the gap between germline ends came to 9 bases. The CDR3 DNA reads as TGCAGTGCTAGTAAGGGGCTCGAGCAGTACTTC. Translated, it gives CSASKGLEQYF.

This clone was recorded only once. The rearrangement links TRBV27 to TRBJ2-7, with a tentative D call TRBD2 (6 bases). Trimming took 6 bases from V and 0 from J, leaving 15 bases between them. There are 15 residues in the CDR3. In germline, CDR1 is MNHEY, CDR2 SMNVEV (reference sequence). The CDR3 is CASRQDWEASYEQYF. The CDR3 region has the DNA TGTGCCAGCAGACAAGACTGGGAGGCCTCCTACGAGCAGTACTTC.

The chain combines TRBV15 with TRBJ2-7, with 7 nucleotides matching TRBD2. The CDR3 has 15 amino acids. The junction had 3 bases not matched to a gene; V was cut back by 1 base and J by 0 bases. CDR1 is LNHNV and CDR2 is YYDKDF in the germline V gene (reference sequence). CDR3 amino acids: CATSRASGGSYEQYF. The DNA for the CDR3 is TGTGCCACCAGCAGAGCTAGCGGTGGCTCCTACGAGCAGTACTTC. The whole variable domain, filled in from reference TRBV15 and TRBJ2-7, reads DAMVIQNPRYQVTQFGKPVTLSCSQTLNHNVMYWYQQKSSQAPKLLFHYYDKDFNNEADTPDNFQSRRPNTSFCFLDIRSPGLGDTAMYLCATSRASGGSYEQYFGPGTRLTVT.